These T cell receptor beta chains were read from a single sample in a study of T-cell reconstitution after alpha-beta-depleted transplantation in children. TCRdb reprocessed the PCR reads with MiXCR, giving one entry per CDR3 protein. The data show 420,000 or so distinct CDR3 sequences, about a tenth seen once. The sample in question was PBMCs from the stem cell graft donor, obtained from the stem cell graft. Receptors originate from a human donor who donated a stem cell graft to a child with acute myeloid leukemia. CDR3s include the opening cysteine and the closing phenylalanine or tryptophan. Each record gives: J gene, V gene, CDR3 protein.

>TRBJ2-5|TRBV5-4
CASRSPGGVETQYF
>TRBJ1-5|TRBV20-1
CSAYRDRDQPQHF
>TRBJ2-3|TRBV27
CASSLTRWADTQYF
>TRBJ2-7|TRBV10-3
CATTVVDGPHEQYF
>TRBJ2-5|TRBV7-2
CASSPEGLVIVETQYF
>TRBJ2-1|TRBV7-2
CASSFDPRTNEQFF
>TRBJ2-7|TRBV7-9
CASSRGLAGGFLYEQYF
>TRBJ2-3|TRBV7-6
CASSLELAATDTQYF
>TRBJ2-1|TRBV10-2
CATLGLAGGGSYNEQFF
>TRBJ1-1|TRBV7-2
CASSSTGGRTEAFF
>TRBJ2-7|TRBV7-2
CASSPRLAGAPPYEQYF
>TRBJ1-2|TRBV12-3/TRBV12-4
CASSSGMEGYTF
>TRBJ2-3|TRBV6-5
CASQTSGRADTQYF
>TRBJ2-7|TRBV10-3
CAIRQGLGGLYEQYF
>TRBJ2-2|TRBV7-7
CASSPGSGELFF
>TRBJ2-1|TRBV4-2
CASSQDRAGGGKREQFF
>TRBJ2-7|TRBV5-1
CASSFHPTYF
>TRBJ2-5|TRBV11-2
CASSFLGTGVSQETQYF
>TRBJ1-5|TRBV12-3/TRBV12-4
CASSGQFDQPQHF
>TRBJ2-2|TRBV7-9
CASSPTRNTGELFF
>TRBJ1-1|TRBV18
CASSPRTGDWEAFF
>TRBJ2-7|TRBV10-3
CAISDPGLAGSYEQYF